This TCR beta chain was documented in a study of brain T cells in children with intractable seizures. Concerning this clone: Antigen: not known.

Documented time point: blood from clinic visit 5 months post-surgery; TSC patient then seizure free. Sequencing was limited to surgery cases with top T cell transcript signatures in brain tissue. Patients received at least one anti-epileptic drug before surgery. Overall study results and limits: Pre-surgery blood may have been undersampled, hiding some clones. HCMV serostatus was not known, and viral specificity came from CDR3 similarity only.

The ends lost 0 bases at V and 7 bases at J; junction bases unmatched: 7. CDR3 length: 15 amino acids. Germline CDR1 reads WNHNN; CDR2 reads SYGVQD (reference sequence). The data were produced by immunoSEQ multiplex PCR, yet TCRdb's version contains in-frame clones alone and is incomplete. The sample records 300,000 to 400,000 clones, over 90% being singletons. Here the sequenced sample was peripheral blood, taken about 5 months after surgery. The sequence derives from a boy in the first two years of life with tuberous sclerosis and intractable seizures. This chain joins TRBV10-1 and TRBJ2-7, with 9 bases lining up with TRBD2. The CDR3 protein is CASSESLAGRGEQYF. In DNA form, the CDR3 reads TGCGCCAGCAGTGAGTCCCTAGCGGGACGCGGAGAGCAGTACTTC.